Below are 21 T cell receptor beta chains sequenced from a single sample in a study of T cell responses to AZD1222 COVID-19 vaccine. Sequencing used immunoSEQ multiplex PCR; TCRdb keeps in-frame clones, though not all of them. The sample lists more than 150,000 clones, 85% to 90% seen once, with 6.1% in the top ten. The starting material was peripheral blood, obtained on day 0 of AZD1222 vaccination. Receptor source: an adult in good health.

The chain combines TRBV6-2 or TRBV6-3 with TRBJ1-5; D is unresolved. Per germline, CDR1 MNHEY and CDR2 SVGEGT. V lost 5 bases, J lost 0 bases, and 14 bases lay in between. This CDR3 spans 16 amino acids. This chain's CDR3 is CASSLDRYLSNQPQHF. In nucleotides, the CDR3 is TGTGCCAGCAGTCTCGATAGATATCTTAGCAATCAGCCCCAGCATTTT.

V is TRBV19 and J is TRBJ2-4; a possible D gene is TRBD2 (6 bases). CDR1 is LNHDA, CDR2 SQIVND, per germline (reference sequence). V lost 5 bases to trimming and J lost 3 bases, with 14 bases between them. The CDR3 has 15 amino acids. The CDR3 is CASSYTSPGKNIQYF. The CDR3 bases are TGTGCCAGTAGTTATACTAGCCCGGGCAAAAACATTCAGTACTTC. Full variable domain (missing parts from reference TRBV19 and TRBJ2-4): DGGITQSPKYLFRKEGQNVTLSCEQNLNHDAMYWYRQDPGQGLRLIYYSQIVNDFQKGDIAEGYSVSREKKESFPLTVTSAQKNPTAFYLCASSYTSPGKNIQYFGAGTRLSVL.

The genes are TRBV19 and TRBJ1-6; a weak D match, TRBD1 (5 bases). The CDR3 has 16 residues. Germline V lookup: CDR1 LNHDA, CDR2 SQIVND (reference sequence). V was shortened by 1 base and J by 10 bases, with 17 bases between the two germline ends. The CDR3 coding sequence is TGTGCCAGTAGTATAGGGGTCAGGGTACCTGGATCACCCCTCCACTTT. It translates to CASSIGVRVPGSPLHF.

The chain links TRBV21-1 to TRBJ1-1; the tabulated D call, TRBD1, remains unverified against the DNA. TRBV21-1 is noted as a pseudogene. CDR3 length: 17 residues. For the CDR3, the DNA is TGTGCCAGCAGCAAAGAGGTCCAGGGGGTCTGGGGCACTGAAGCTTTCTTT. The encoded protein is CASSKEVQGVWGTEAFF.

V and J are TRBV6-1 and TRBJ2-7, with TRBD1 matching 8 bases. The CDR3 covers 14 residues. V shed 2 bases and J 3 bases; nucleotides not matched to a gene: 3. The germline CDR1 and CDR2 sequences are MNHNS and SASEGT. Here the CDR3 reads CASSESGTGYEQYF. Here the CDR3 DNA reads TGTGCCAGCAGTGAATCCGGGACAGGCTACGAGCAGTACTTC.

The chain couples TRBV30 to TRBJ2-3, with 7 bases matching TRBD1. The CDR3 has 14 amino acids. J was trimmed by 4 bases and V by 3 bases; bases with no gene match: 7. Germline loops: CDR1 GTSNPN, CDR2 SVGIG (reference sequence). DNA of the CDR3: TGTGCCTGGAGGACCGACAGGGTAGCAGATACGCAGTATTTT. This sequence encodes CAWRTDRVADTQYF.

The chain combines TRBV6-5 with TRBJ2-5, with D unresolved. CDR3 length: 13 amino acids. Germline-derived CDR1 and CDR2 are MNHEY and SVGAGI. V dropped 5 bases and J dropped 4 bases, with 11 bases sitting between them. For the CDR3, the DNA is TGTGCCAGCAGTCCCAACAGTGGAGAGACCCAGTACTTC. As protein: CASSPNSGETQYF.

The chain combines TRBV7-3 with TRBJ2-1; perhaps TRBD2 as D (5 bases). V gave up 1 base and J gave up 9 bases, with 13 bases separating them. Germline assignment: CDR1 SGHTA and CDR2 FQGTGA. The CDR3 has 14 residues. The CDR3 protein is CASSLMGRDTEQFF. CDR3 in DNA: TGTGCCAGCAGCTTAATGGGTCGGGATACTGAGCAGTTCTTC.

The V and J genes are TRBV11-2 and TRBJ2-1; 7 nucleotides match TRBD1. The CDR3 covers 14 residues. The J segment lost 3 bases and the V segment lost 5 bases, leaving 4 bases of the junction unmatched. Germline V gene data show CDR1 as SGHAT and CDR2 as FQNNGV. This CDR3 reads CASSETGNYNEQFF. CDR3 nucleotides: TGTGCCAGCAGCGAGACAGGGAACTACAATGAGCAGTTCTTC.

This clone was detected only once. V is TRBV6-1 and J is TRBJ1-2; no definite D call. From germline, CDR1 is MNHNS and CDR2 SASEGT. This CDR3 comprises 15 residues. Trimming removed 0 bases from V and 4 bases from J, with 12 bases in between. CDR3 residues: CASSEAGPQTYGYTF. CDR3 sequence (DNA): TGTGCCAGCAGTGAAGCGGGTCCTCAGACCTATGGCTACACCTTC.

This clone appeared a single time. The V call is TRBV7-2, the J call TRBJ1-2; 9 bases are a match to TRBD1. The CDR3 totals 16 residues. Per germline, CDR1 SGHTA and CDR2 FQGNSA. V shed 0 bases, J shed 7 bases, and the junction held 9 bases outside the gene matches. CDR3 nucleotide sequence: TGTGCCAGCAGCTTAGCGCCGGGACAGGGTACGGGTGGCTACACCTTC. Amino acids: CASSLAPGQGTGGYTF.

The chain links TRBV12-3 or TRBV12-4 to TRBJ2-1; unclear D gene. CDR3 size: 12 residues. Trimming took off 0 bases at V and 9 bases at J, with 6 bases between the two ends. The CDR3 loop is CASSLATGEQFF. CDR3 nucleotides: TGTGCCAGCAGTTTAGCCACGGGTGAGCAGTTCTTC.

This clone was found once. This chain links TRBV4-3 with TRBJ2-2, with no clear D. Trimming pared 3 bases from V and 3 bases from J, leaving 8 bases between. The CDR3 totals 14 residues. Germline values: CDR1 LGHNA, CDR2 YSLEER. In DNA form, the CDR3 reads TGCGCCAGCAGCCACGTGCCGCACACCGGGGAGCTGTTTTTT. Its translation: CASSHVPHTGELFF.

This chain joins TRBV5-1 and TRBJ1-6; D uncertain. V dropped 0 bases and J dropped 7 bases, with 8 bases sitting between them. The germline CDR1 and CDR2 sequences are SGHRS and YFSETQ. This CDR3 is built from 14 residues. The CDR3: CASSLANSNSPLHF. CDR3 nucleotides: TGCGCCAGCAGCTTGGCGAACAGCAATTCACCCCTCCACTTT.

The CDR3 DNA sequence: TGTGCCAGCTCACCACCGGCGGGAACGAACACCGGGGAGCTGTTTTTT. It encodes CASSPPAGTNTGELFF. The genes are TRBV18 and TRBJ2-2; possible D gene TRBD2, 6 bases. V was trimmed by 0 bases and J by 0 bases, leaving 8 bases between them. The CDR3 has 16 amino acids. Germline-derived CDR1 and CDR2 are KGHSH and LQKENI.

V is TRBV6-1 and J is TRBJ2-5; D is uncertain. Germline V lookup: CDR1 MNHNS, CDR2 SASEGT. This CDR3 spans 11 amino acids. Trimming removed 2 bases from V and 5 bases from J, with 3 bases in between. The CDR3 is CASSERETQYF. CDR3 nucleotide sequence: TGTGCCAGCAGTGAAAGGGAGACCCAGTACTTC.

This clone was seen a few times. The chain carries TRBV30 and TRBJ2-7; possibly TRBD2 for D (6 bases). Germline CDR1 and CDR2: GTSNPN and SVGIG (reference sequence). V was pared by 4 bases and J by 0 bases, with 16 bases between. CDR3 length: 15 amino acids. CDR3 protein: CAWNIPGLNSYEQYF. CDR3 nucleotides: TGTGCCTGGAATATACCGGGACTGAACTCCTACGAGCAGTACTTC.

On this clone itself: It is unclear where the CDR3 begins or ends on the DNA, so no DNA is shown, and the CDR3 is as TCRdb lists it. The CDR3: CASSVGGGSHTF. The chain links TRBV9 to TRBJ1-2. The CDR3 comprises 12 residues, both ends counted. Looked up from germline, CDR1 is SGDLS and CDR2 is YYNGEE.

For the CDR3, the DNA is TGTGCCAGCAGTTACTCTAGGCTGATCTCCTACGAGCAGTACTTC. This sequence encodes CASSYSRLISYEQYF. This chain links TRBV6-5 with TRBJ2-7; D is undetermined. Germline loops: CDR1 MNHEY, CDR2 SVGAGI. The CDR3 extends over 15 amino acids. Trimming left V 0 bases short and J 0 bases short, with 9 bases between.

The V gene is TRBV21-1, the J gene TRBJ1-4. TRBV21-1 is reported as a pseudogene. This CDR3 comprises 17 residues. The CDR3 reads CASSKDATTVSNEKLFF. CDR3 DNA: TGTGCCAGCAGCAAAGATGCCACGACCGTGAGTAATGAAAAACTGTTTTTT.

This chain links TRBV5-8 with TRBJ1-2, with a weak D call TRBD1 (6 bases). Trimming took off 5 bases at V and 10 bases at J, with 18 bases between the two ends. The CDR3 covers 13 residues. CDR1 is SGHTS, CDR2 YDEGEE, per germline. The CDR3 protein is CASSPDRLVDYTF. The CDR3 region has the DNA TGTGCCAGCAGTCCTGACAGGCTCGTGGACTACACCTTC.